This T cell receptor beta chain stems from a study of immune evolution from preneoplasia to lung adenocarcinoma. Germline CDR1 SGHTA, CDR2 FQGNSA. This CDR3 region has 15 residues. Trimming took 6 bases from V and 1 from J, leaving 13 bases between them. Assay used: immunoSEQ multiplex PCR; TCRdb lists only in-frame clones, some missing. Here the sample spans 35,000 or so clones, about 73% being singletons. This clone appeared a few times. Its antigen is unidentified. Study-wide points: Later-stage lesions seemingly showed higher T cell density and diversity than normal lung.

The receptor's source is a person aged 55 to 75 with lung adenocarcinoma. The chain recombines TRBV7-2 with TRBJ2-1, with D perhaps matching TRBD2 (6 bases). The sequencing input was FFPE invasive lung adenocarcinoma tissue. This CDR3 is CASRITGTSYNEQFF. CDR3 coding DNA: TGTGCCAGCAGGATTACCGGGACTTCCTACAATGAGCAGTTCTTC.